These 21 T cell receptor beta chains came from one sample sequenced in a study of blood T cell repertoires in COVID-19. Libraries were prepared by immunoSEQ multiplex PCR; TCRdb keeps only in-frame clonotypes and omits some of them. The sample holds 500,000 or so clones, about 85% seen once. The sample comprised PBMCs or T cells enriched from blood (not recorded which). Receptors originate from a woman aged 18-29 years who had recovered from COVID-19.

This clone was found once. This chain connects TRBV11-2 to TRBJ2-7; TRBD1 matches at 7 bases. V was pared by 5 bases and J by 3 bases, with 4 bases of the junction left unmatched. CDR1 is SGHAT and CDR2 is FQNNGV in the germline V gene. CDR3 size: 13 residues. The CDR3 DNA is TGTGCCAGCAGCCGGACAGGCCTCTACGAGCAGTACTTC. Residues: CASSRTGLYEQYF.

The V call is TRBV28, the J call TRBJ1-2, with no clear D. Germline assignment: CDR1 MDHEN and CDR2 SYDVKM. The CDR3 loop spans 13 amino acids. V lost 1 base and J 8 bases, leaving 11 bases between the germline ends. This CDR3 is CASSLYSAGGYTF. The DNA of the CDR3 is TGTGCCAGCAGTTTATATTCGGCGGGGGGCTACACCTTC.

This chain links TRBV4-1 with TRBJ1-1; D is ambiguous. The germline V and J ends were trimmed by 1 base and 2 bases, with 17 bases remaining between them. The CDR3 length is 17 residues. Germline values: CDR1 MGHRA, CDR2 YSYEKL. For the CDR3, the DNA is TGCGCCAGCAGCCAAGGACCCGTTGGGCACAGAAACACTGAAGCTTTCTTT. Its translation is CASSQGPVGHRNTEAFF.

The chain is built from TRBV6-6 and TRBJ2-7, with 9 bases aligning to TRBD1. The CDR3 extends over 14 amino acids. Germline V CDR1 and CDR2: MNHNY, SVGAGI (reference sequence). V gave up 6 bases and J gave up 5 bases; unmatched junction bases: 8. This CDR3 reads CASSNGQGQHEQYF. As DNA, the CDR3 is TGTGCCAGCAGCAACGGACAGGGGCAGCACGAGCAGTACTTC.

This clone was seen a few times. The chain joins TRBV5-1 to TRBJ1-2, with 10 bases lining up with TRBD1. In germline, CDR1 is SGHRS, CDR2 YFSETQ. Germline trimming cut 3 bases from V and 2 bases from J; bases unmatched to any gene: 4. The CDR3 sequence is 15 residues long. The CDR3, as DNA: TGCGCCAGCAGCTCTGACAGGGGGCCGAACTATGGCTACACCTTC. Translation: CASSSDRGPNYGYTF.

The chain combines TRBV5-1 with TRBJ1-2, with D unresolved. The CDR3 has 12 amino acids. Trimming stripped 2 bases from V and 9 bases from J, with 11 bases between. Germline CDR1 is SGHRS and CDR2 is YFSETQ. In DNA form, the CDR3 reads TGCGCCAGCAGCTTTGATCTGCCTAGCTACACCTTC. Its translation is CASSFDLPSYTF. Drawing the rest from reference TRBV5-1 and TRBJ1-2, the complete variable domain is KAGVTQTPRYLIKTRGQQVTLSCSPISGHRSVSWYQQTPGQGLQFLFEYFSETQRNKGNFPGRFSGRQFSNSRSEMNVSTLELGDSALYLCASSFDLPSYTFGSGTRLTVV.

The chain uses TRBV29-1 and TRBJ2-1; TRBD1 is a possible D gene (5 bases). CDR1 SQVTM and CDR2 ANQGSEA come from the germline V gene. This CDR3 has 15 residues. Trimming pared 6 bases from V and 9 bases from J, leaving 24 bases between. The CDR3 is CSVRALAGSMGEQFF. Written as DNA, the CDR3 is TGCAGCGTGCGAGCCTTGGCAGGGTCCATGGGTGAGCAGTTCTTC.

The CDR3 reads CASSIKTGGLNTEAFF. The CDR3 DNA sequence: TGTGCCAGCAGCATTAAGACAGGGGGATTGAACACTGAAGCTTTCTTT. This chain uses TRBV11-2 with TRBJ1-1, with TRBD1 identical over 9 bases. Germline-derived CDR1 and CDR2 are SGHAT and FQNNGV. V was pared by 5 bases and J by 0 bases, with 7 bases of the junction left unmatched. The CDR3 has 16 residues.

The chain links TRBV5-6 to TRBJ1-1, with 9 bases that match TRBD1. Germline CDR1 SGHDT, CDR2 YYEEEE. V dropped 4 bases and J dropped 4; count of bases not matched to a gene: 11. This CDR3 is 16 amino acids long. DNA for the CDR3: TGTGCCAGCAGCCCAACTCTGGACAGGGGAGGCACTGAAGCTTTCTTT. Amino acids: CASSPTLDRGGTEAFF.

The sample holds a few counts of this clone. The rearrangement joins TRBV6-2 or TRBV6-3 to TRBJ1-5; 7 bases align to TRBD1. J lost 7 bases, V lost 5 bases, and 8 bases had no gene match. CDR1 is MNHEY and CDR2 is SVGEGT in the germline V gene. The CDR3 covers 14 residues. In DNA form, the CDR3 reads TGTGCCAGCAGTCCGACAACAGGGGACCAGCCCCAGCATTTT. This gives the protein CASSPTTGDQPQHF.

The V call is TRBV7-6, the J call TRBJ1-1; 7 nucleotides agree with TRBD1. Trimming removed 1 base from V and 1 base from J; junction bases left unmatched: 3. The CDR3 runs to 15 residues. Germline V gives CDR1 SGHVS, CDR2 FNYEAQ. CDR3 bases: TGTGCCAGCAGCTTAGTGGGACAGACGAACACTGAAGCTTTCTTT. It is translated as CASSLVGQTNTEAFF. Complete variable domain (other parts from reference TRBV7-6 and TRBJ1-1): GAGVSQSPRYKVTKRGQDVALRCDPISGHVSLYWYRQALGQGPEFLTYFNYEAQQDKSGLPNDRFSAERPEGSISTLTIQRTEQRDSAMYRCASSLVGQTNTEAFFGQGTRLTVV.

The V gene is TRBV9, the J gene TRBJ2-7; TRBD1 might be the D (7 bases). Germline values: CDR1 SGDLS, CDR2 YYNGEE. The CDR3 spans 16 residues. V lost 0 bases and J lost 2, with 15 bases in between. The DNA of the CDR3 is TGTGCCAGCAGCGTAGGTGAGGCAGGGGGGACCTACGAGCAGTACTTC. Amino acid sequence: CASSVGEAGGTYEQYF.

The chain carries TRBV9 and TRBJ2-7; the match to TRBD2 covers 10 bases. The V gene's germline CDR1 is SGDLS and CDR2 YYNGEE. This CDR3 comprises 15 residues. V shed 0 bases and J 12 bases; nucleotides not matched to a gene: 12. Here the CDR3 reads CASSVDLESGGARYF. CDR3 coding DNA: TGTGCCAGCAGCGTAGACCTCGAAAGCGGGGGGGCTAGGTACTTC.

The chain has TRBV7-2 and TRBJ2-7; the D gene is possibly TRBD1 (6 bases). V shed 3 bases and J shed 2 bases, with 14 bases lying between them. CDR3 length: 15 residues. Per germline, CDR1 SGHTA and CDR2 FQGNSA. DNA for the CDR3: TGTGCCAGCAGCTTCCAGAGAGGACAGACCTACGAGCAGTACTTC. It yields the protein CASSFQRGQTYEQYF.

This chain connects TRBV5-8 to TRBJ1-5; D unclear. Germline loops: CDR1 SGHTS, CDR2 YDEGEE. The CDR3 is 14 amino acids. V lost 4 bases and J 6 bases, leaving 14 bases between the germline ends. The CDR3 sequence is CASSPTRGFQPQHF. The CDR3 region has the DNA TGTGCCAGCAGCCCTACCCGGGGTTTTCAGCCCCAGCATTTT.

This clone was counted once. The chain couples TRBV29-1 to TRBJ1-4, with 11 bases aligning to TRBD1. CDR1 is SQVTM, CDR2 ANQGSEA, per germline. V lost 5 bases, J lost 6 bases, and 2 bases stayed unmatched. This CDR3 is built from 13 residues. The CDR3 spells CSVRTGGHEKLFF. Written as DNA, the CDR3 is TGCAGCGTTCGGACAGGGGGCCATGAAAAACTGTTTTTT.

The chain employs TRBV2 and TRBJ1-2; 7 bases match TRBD1. The V gene's germline CDR1 is SNHLY and CDR2 FYNNEI. Trimming took 2 bases from V and 4 from J; bases not matched to a gene: 7. This CDR3 contains 15 residues. The CDR3 DNA follows: TGTGCCAGCAGTGAATCACAGGGGTCGTTCTATGGCTACACCTTC. Protein product: CASSESQGSFYGYTF.

The chain has TRBV19 and TRBJ2-5; D not resolved. V was pared by 5 bases and J by 2 bases, with 15 bases between. The V gene's germline CDR1 is LNHDA and CDR2 SQIVND (reference sequence). This CDR3 is built from 15 residues. In DNA, the CDR3 is TGTGCCAGTAGTCCCAGCCTAGAAAGGCAAGAGACCCAGTACTTC. It translates to CASSPSLERQETQYF.

The DNA for the CDR3 is TGTGCCAGCAGTGTGGGACGGGACATGTATAATTCACCCCTCCACTTT. Encoded protein: CASSVGRDMYNSPLHF. The chain recombines TRBV2 with TRBJ1-6; D is possibly TRBD1 (6 bases). This CDR3 has 16 residues. With 4 bases removed from V and 4 bases from J, the gap between germline ends came to 14 bases. CDR1 and CDR2 (germline): SNHLY, FYNNEI.

The V and J genes are TRBV3-1 (or the pseudogene TRBV3-2) and TRBJ1-2, with 8 bases fitting TRBD1. The CDR3 is made up of 14 amino acids. Germline V gene sequence: CDR1 LGHDT, CDR2 YNNKEL (reference sequence). V dropped 6 bases and J dropped 4; count of bases not matched to a gene: 7. The CDR3 spells CASSRQGLTYGYTF. The CDR3 bases are TGTGCCAGCAGTCGACAGGGGTTGACCTATGGCTACACCTTC.

The chain is built from TRBV11-2 and TRBJ1-1; TRBD1 aligns across 8 bases. Germline V gives CDR1 SGHAT, CDR2 FQNNGV. V lost 0 bases and J lost 3; bases outside the gene matches: 18. The CDR3 covers 20 residues. Written as DNA, the CDR3 is TGTGCCAGCAGCTTAGATCCTTTGGGACAGGCCGGGCGTATGCACACTGAAGCTTTCTTT. Protein: CASSLDPLGQAGRMHTEAFF.